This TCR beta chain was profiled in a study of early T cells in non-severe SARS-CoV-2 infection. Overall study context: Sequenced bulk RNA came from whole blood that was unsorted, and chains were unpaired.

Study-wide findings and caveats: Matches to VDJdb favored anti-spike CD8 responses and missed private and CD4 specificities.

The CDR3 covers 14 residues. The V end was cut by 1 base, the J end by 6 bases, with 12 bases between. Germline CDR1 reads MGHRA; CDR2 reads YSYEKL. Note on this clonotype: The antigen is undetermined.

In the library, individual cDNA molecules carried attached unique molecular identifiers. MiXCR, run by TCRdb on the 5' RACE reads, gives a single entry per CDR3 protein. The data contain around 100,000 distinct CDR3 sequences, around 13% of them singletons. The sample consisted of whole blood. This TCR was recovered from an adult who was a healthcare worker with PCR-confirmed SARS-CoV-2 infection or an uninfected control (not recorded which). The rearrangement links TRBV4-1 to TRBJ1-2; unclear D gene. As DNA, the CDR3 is TGCGCCAGCAGCCAAGTTGGGCCTCCGAATGGCTACACCTTC. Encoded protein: CASSQVGPPNGYTF.